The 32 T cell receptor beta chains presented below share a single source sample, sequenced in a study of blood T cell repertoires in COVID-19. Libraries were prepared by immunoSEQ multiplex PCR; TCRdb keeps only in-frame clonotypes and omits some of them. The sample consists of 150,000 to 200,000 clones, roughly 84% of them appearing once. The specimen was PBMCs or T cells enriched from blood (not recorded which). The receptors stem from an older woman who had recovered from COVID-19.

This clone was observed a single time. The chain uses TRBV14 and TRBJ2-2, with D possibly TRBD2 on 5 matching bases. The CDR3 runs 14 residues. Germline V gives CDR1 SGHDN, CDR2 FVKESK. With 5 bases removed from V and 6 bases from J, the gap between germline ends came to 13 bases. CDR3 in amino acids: CASSIKSGAGELFF. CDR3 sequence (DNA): TGTGCCAGCAGCATTAAATCCGGGGCCGGGGAGCTGTTTTTT.

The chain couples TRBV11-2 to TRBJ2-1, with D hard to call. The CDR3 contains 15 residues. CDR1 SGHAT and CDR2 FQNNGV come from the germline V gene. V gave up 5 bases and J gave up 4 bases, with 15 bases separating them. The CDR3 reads CASSPSPFGYNEQFF. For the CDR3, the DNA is TGTGCCAGCAGCCCCTCCCCCTTCGGGTACAATGAGCAGTTCTTC. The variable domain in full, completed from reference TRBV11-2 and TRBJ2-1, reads EAGVAQSPRYKIIEKRQSVAFWCNPISGHATLYWYQQILGQGPKLLIQFQNNGVVDDSQLPKDRFSAERLKGVDSTLKIQPAKLEDSAVYLCASSPSPFGYNEQFFGPGTRLTVL.

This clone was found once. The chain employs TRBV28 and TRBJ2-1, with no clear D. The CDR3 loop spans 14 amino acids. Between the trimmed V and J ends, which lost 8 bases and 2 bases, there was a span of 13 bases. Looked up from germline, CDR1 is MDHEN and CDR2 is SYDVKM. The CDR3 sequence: CASSKLGAYNEQFF. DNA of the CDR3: TGTGCCAGCTCGAAGCTCGGTGCCTACAATGAGCAGTTCTTC.

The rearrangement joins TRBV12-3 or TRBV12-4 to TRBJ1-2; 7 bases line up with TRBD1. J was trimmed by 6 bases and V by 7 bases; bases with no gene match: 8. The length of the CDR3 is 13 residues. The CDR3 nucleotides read TGTGCCAGCACAGACAGGGCTTTCAATGGCTACACCTTC. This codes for CASTDRAFNGYTF.

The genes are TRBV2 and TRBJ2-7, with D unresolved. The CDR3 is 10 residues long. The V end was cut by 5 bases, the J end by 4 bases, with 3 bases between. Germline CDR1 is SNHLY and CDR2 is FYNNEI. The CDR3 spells CASSYYEQYF. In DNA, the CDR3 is TGTGCCAGCAGTTATTACGAGCAGTACTTC.

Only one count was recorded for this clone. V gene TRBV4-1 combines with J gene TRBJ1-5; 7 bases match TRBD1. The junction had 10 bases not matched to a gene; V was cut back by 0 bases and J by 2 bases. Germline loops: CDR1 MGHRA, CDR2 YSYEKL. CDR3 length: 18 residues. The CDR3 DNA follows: TGCGCCAGCAGCCAAGACAGTGGGACAGTTAAGGGCAATCAGCCCCAGCATTTT. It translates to CASSQDSGTVKGNQPQHF.

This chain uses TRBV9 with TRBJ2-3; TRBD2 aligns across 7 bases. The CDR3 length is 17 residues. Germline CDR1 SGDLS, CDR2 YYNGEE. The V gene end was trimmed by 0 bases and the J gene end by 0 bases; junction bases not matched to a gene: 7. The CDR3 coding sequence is TGTGCCAGCAGCGTAGCTGCGGGGGTTGCGAGCACAGATACGCAGTATTTT. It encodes CASSVAAGVASTDTQYF. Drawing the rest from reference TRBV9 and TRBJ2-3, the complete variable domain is DSGVTQTPKHLITATGQRVTLRCSPRSGDLSVYWYQQSLDQGLQFLIQYYNGEERAKGNILERFSAQQFPDLHSELNLSSLELGDSALYFCASSVAAGVASTDTQYFGPGTRLTVL.

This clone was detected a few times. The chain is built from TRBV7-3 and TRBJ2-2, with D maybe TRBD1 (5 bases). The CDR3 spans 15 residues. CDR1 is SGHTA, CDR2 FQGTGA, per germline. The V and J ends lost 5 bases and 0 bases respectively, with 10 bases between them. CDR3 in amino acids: CASSRDSANTGELFF. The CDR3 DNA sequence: TGTGCCAGCAGCCGCGACAGCGCGAACACCGGGGAGCTGTTTTTT. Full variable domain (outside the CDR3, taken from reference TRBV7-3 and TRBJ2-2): GAGVSQTPSNKVTEKGKYVELRCDPISGHTALYWYRQSLGQGPEFLIYFQGTGAADDSGLPNDRFFAVRPEGSVSTLKIQRTERGDSAVYLCASSRDSANTGELFFGEGSRLTVL.

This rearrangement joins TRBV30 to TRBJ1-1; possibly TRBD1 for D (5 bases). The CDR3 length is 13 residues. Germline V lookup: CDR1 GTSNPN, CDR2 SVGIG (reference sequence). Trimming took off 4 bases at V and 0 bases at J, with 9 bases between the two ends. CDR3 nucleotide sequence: TGTGCCTGGAATCCAGGGTTGAACACTGAAGCTTTCTTT. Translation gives CAWNPGLNTEAFF.

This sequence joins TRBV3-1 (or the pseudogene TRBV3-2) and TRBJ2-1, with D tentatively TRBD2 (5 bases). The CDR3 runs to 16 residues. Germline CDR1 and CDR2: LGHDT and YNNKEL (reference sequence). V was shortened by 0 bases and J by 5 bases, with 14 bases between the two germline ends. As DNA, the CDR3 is TGTGCCAGCAGCCAAGAGGAGGCGGCGAATCACAATGAGCAGTTCTTC. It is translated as CASSQEEAANHNEQFF.

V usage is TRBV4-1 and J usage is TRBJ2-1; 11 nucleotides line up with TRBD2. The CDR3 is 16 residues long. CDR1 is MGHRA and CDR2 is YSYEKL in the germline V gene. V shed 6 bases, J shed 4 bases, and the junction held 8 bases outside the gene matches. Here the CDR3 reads CASRVRLAGIYNEQFF. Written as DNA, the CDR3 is TGCGCCAGCAGGGTAAGACTAGCGGGGATTTACAATGAGCAGTTCTTC.

CDR3 nucleotides: TGCGCCAGCAGCCCGGCGGGGCGGGGGCTCACAGATACGCAGTATTTT. Encoded protein: CASSPAGRGLTDTQYF. The rearrangement links TRBV5-1 to TRBJ2-3, with D maybe TRBD2 (7 bases). CDR1 is SGHRS, CDR2 YFSETQ, per germline. This CDR3 comprises 16 residues. The ends were cut back, 4 bases at V and 2 bases at J, with 17 bases in the middle.

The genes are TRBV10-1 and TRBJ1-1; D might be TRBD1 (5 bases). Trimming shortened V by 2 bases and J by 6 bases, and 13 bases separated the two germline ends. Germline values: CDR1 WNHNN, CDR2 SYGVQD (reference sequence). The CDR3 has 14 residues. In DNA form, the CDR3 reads TGCGCCAGCAGTGAGAGGCAGGGAGGCGCTGAAGCTTTCTTT. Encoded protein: CASSERQGGAEAFF.

Written as DNA, the CDR3 is TGTGCCAGCAGCTTAAGTGGTGTCTCAGGGGGTGAGCAGTACTTC. It encodes CASSLSGVSGGEQYF. This chain joins TRBV7-9 and TRBJ2-7; 7 nucleotides align to TRBD1. Germline assignment: CDR1 SEHNR and CDR2 FQNEAQ (reference sequence). The V segment lost 2 bases and the J segment 7 bases; nucleotides outside the gene matches: 11. The CDR3 sequence is 15 residues long.

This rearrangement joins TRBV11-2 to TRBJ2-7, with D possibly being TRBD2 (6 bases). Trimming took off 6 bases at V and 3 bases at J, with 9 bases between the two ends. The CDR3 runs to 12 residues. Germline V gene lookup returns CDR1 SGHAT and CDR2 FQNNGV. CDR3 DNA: TGTGCCAGCAGGGGGGGAAACTACGAGCAGTACTTC. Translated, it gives CASRGGNYEQYF.

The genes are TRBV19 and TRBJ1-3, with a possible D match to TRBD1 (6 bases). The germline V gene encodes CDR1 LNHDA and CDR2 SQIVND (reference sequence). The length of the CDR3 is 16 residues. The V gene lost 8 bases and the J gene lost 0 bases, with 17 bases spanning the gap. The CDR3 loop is CASAFLDRTSGNTIYF. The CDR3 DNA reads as TGTGCCAGTGCATTCCTCGACAGGACCTCTGGAAACACCATATATTTT.

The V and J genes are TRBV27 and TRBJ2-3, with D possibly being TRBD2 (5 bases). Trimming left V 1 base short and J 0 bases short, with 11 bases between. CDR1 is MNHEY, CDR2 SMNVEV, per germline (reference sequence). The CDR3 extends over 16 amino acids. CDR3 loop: CASSLWASLSTDTQYF. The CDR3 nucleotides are TGTGCCAGCAGTTTATGGGCTAGCCTCAGCACAGATACGCAGTATTTT.

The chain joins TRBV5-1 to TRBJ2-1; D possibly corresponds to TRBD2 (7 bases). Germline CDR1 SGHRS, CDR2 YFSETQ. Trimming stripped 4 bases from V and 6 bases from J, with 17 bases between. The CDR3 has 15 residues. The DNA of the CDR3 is TGCGCCAGCAGCGGCGCCCAAGGGGGGGCCAATGAGCAGTTCTTC. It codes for CASSGAQGGANEQFF.

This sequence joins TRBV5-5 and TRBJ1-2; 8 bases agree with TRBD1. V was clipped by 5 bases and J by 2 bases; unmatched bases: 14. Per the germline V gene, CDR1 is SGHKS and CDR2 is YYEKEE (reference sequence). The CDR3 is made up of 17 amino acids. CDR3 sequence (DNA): TGTGCCAGCAGTATTCGGGCTGCGGACAGGGTGAACTATGGCTACACCTTC. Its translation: CASSIRAADRVNYGYTF.

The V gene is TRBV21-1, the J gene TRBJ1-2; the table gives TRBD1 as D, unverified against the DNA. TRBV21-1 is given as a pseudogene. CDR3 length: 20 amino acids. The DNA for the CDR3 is TGTGCCAGCAGCAAAACTGCGCGGGACAGGGCTACGCCACGGCCGATGGGCTACACCTTC. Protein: CASSKTARDRATPRPMGYTF.

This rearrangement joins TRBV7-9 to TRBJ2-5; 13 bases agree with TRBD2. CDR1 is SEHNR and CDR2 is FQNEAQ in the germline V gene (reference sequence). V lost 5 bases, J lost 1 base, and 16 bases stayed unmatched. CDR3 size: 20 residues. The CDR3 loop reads CASSTSRLAGGLRGQETQYF. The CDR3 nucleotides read TGTGCCAGCAGCACCAGCCGACTAGCGGGGGGCCTCCGGGGCCAAGAGACCCAGTACTTC.

The CDR3: CASSIEYHRQAYEQYF. In DNA, the CDR3 is TGTGCCAGTAGTATAGAGTATCACAGGCAAGCCTACGAGCAGTACTTC. The chain couples TRBV19 to TRBJ2-7, with D tentatively TRBD1 (5 bases). The V gene lost 0 bases and the J gene lost 2 bases, with 14 bases spanning the gap. The CDR3 is made up of 16 amino acids. Germline V CDR1 and CDR2: LNHDA, SQIVND (reference sequence).

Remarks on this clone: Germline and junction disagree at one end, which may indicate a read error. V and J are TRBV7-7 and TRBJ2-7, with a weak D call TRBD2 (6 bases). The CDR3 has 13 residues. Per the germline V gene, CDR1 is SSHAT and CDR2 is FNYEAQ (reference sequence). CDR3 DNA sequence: TGTGCTAGCAGCAGGGACTCCACCTACGAGCAGTACTTC. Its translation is CASSRDSTYEQYF.

CDR3 residues: CASSQDQNTGELFF. For the CDR3, the DNA is TGTGCCAGCAGCCAAGATCAAAACACCGGGGAGCTGTTTTTT. This sequence joins TRBV4-2 and TRBJ2-2; D not certain. The CDR3 loop spans 14 amino acids. V was trimmed by 0 bases and J by 2 bases, leaving 4 bases between them. Germline V gene sequence: CDR1 LGHNA, CDR2 YNFKEQ.

For the CDR3, the DNA is TGTGCCATCAGTGAGCGAGGGCTGACGGACAATGAGCAGTTCTTC. Translation: CAISERGLTDNEQFF. The chain uses TRBV10-3 and TRBJ2-1, with D possibly being TRBD2 (5 bases). This CDR3 comprises 15 residues. The germline V and J ends were trimmed by 2 bases and 5 bases, with 13 bases remaining between them. Germline-derived CDR1 and CDR2 are ENHRY and SYGVKD.

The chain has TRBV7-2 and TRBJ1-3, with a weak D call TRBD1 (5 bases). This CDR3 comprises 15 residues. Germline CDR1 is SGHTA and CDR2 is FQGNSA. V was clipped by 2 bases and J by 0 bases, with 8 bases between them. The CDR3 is CASSLSGGSGNTIYF. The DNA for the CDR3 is TGTGCCAGCAGCTTATCGGGGGGCTCTGGAAACACCATATATTTT.

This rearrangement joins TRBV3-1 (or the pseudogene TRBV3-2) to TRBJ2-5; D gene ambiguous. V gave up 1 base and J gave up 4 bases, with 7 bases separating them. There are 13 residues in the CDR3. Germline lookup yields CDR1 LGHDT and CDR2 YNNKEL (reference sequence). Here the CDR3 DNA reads TGTGCCAGCAGCCAAGCACCCGGAGAGACCCAGTACTTC. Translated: CASSQAPGETQYF.

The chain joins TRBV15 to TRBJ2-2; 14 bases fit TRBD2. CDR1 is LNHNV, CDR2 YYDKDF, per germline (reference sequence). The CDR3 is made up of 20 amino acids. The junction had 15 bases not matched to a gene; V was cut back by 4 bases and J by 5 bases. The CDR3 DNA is TGTGCCACCAGCAAAGAAGACAAAGGACTAGCGGGAGGTTCGACCGGGGAGCTGTTTTTT. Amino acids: CATSKEDKGLAGGSTGELFF.

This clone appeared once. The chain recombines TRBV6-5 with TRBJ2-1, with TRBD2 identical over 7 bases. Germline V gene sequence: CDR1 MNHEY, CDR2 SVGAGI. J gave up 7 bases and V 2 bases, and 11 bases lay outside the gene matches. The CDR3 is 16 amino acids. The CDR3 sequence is CASSYDPGLGENEQFF. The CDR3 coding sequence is TGTGCCAGCAGTTACGACCCTGGACTAGGAGAGAATGAGCAGTTCTTC.

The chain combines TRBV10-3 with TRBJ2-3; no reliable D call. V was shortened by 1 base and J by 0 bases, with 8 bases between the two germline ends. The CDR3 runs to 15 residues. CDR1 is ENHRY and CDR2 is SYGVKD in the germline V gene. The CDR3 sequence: CAISEYGSSTDTQYF. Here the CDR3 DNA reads TGTGCCATCAGTGAGTACGGGTCTAGCACAGATACGCAGTATTTT.

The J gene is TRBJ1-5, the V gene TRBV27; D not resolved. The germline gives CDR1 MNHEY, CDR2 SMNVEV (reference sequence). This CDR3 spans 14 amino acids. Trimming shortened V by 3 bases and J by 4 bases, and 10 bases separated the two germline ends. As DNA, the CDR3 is TGTGCCAGCAGTTTCGGAGGGTTTAATCAGCCCCAGCATTTT. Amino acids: CASSFGGFNQPQHF.

CDR3 in amino acids: CASRSRGAGRTEAFF. The CDR3, as DNA: TGTGCCAGCAGATCCCGGGGGGCCGGTAGGACTGAAGCTTTCTTT. V and J are TRBV5-6 and TRBJ1-1; a weak D match, TRBD1 (6 bases). CDR1 and CDR2 from the germline V gene are SGHDT and YYEEEE. CDR3 size: 15 residues. Trimming removed 5 bases from V and 5 bases from J, with 19 bases in between.